The rows below give T cell receptor beta chains drawn from one sample of a study of cytomegalovirus exposure and HLA in healthy donors. Measured with immunoSEQ multiplex PCR; TCRdb has only the in-frame clones, and not every one. The sample holds under 200,000 clones, roughly 79% seen once. Sequenced: PBMCs. These receptors all come from a woman in her 40s in good health and CMV-seropositive. Both conserved end residues are part of each CDR3. Each record gives: J gene, V gene, D gene, clone size, CDR3 DNA, CDR3 protein. D genes are given only for firm matches. Clone sizes are given selectively: once, few, many, or a class where the clone is expanded.

>TRBJ2-1|TRBV5-4|TRBD2|few
TGTGCCTGCCGGGGCGCAGCGGGGGGCTCCAGCTCCTACAATGAGCAGTTCTTC
CACRGAAGGSSSYNEQFF
>TRBJ1-2|TRBV6-1|.|few
TGTGCCAGCAGTGAACAATTGGGGCAGGGCTACACCTTC
CASSEQLGQGYTF
>TRBJ2-1|TRBV18|TRBD1|.
TGTGCCAGCTCACCACAACCACAGGGGGCTGGTGAGCAGTTCTTC
CASSPQPQGAGEQFF
>TRBJ1-2|TRBV6-1|.|.
TGTGCCAGCAGTGGATCTGGGGCCTATGGCTACACCTTC
CASSGSGAYGYTF
>TRBJ1-2|TRBV5-1|TRBD1|.
TGCGCCAGGTACGGGACAGATCCAACTGGCACCTTC
CARYGTDPTGTF
>TRBJ1-6|TRBV7-6|TRBD1|.
TGTGCCAGCAGCCGATTCCCGGGACAGGACCATAATTCACCCCTCCACTTT
CASSRFPGQDHNSPLHF
>TRBJ2-1|TRBV5-1|TRBD2|.
TGCGCCAGCAGCAGGACTAGCGGGGGGTATGAGCAGTTCTTC
CASSRTSGGYEQFF
>TRBJ1-1|TRBV5-1|.|few
TGCGCCAGCAGATCAGGGAACACTGAAGCTTTCTTT
CASRSGNTEAFF
>TRBJ1-2|TRBV4-3|.|.
TGCGCCAGCAGCCCGAGGATCGCTAACTATGGCTACACCTTC
CASSPRIANYGYTF
>TRBJ1-6|TRBV2|TRBD1|few
TGTGCCAGCCGTGCCTGGGGACAGGGTTATTCACCCCTCCACTTT
CASRAWGQGYSPLHF
>TRBJ2-3|TRBV5-1|.|.
TGCGCCAGCAGCGGTTCGAGGCGGGCGACTAGCACAGATACGCAGTATTTT
CASSGSRRATSTDTQYF